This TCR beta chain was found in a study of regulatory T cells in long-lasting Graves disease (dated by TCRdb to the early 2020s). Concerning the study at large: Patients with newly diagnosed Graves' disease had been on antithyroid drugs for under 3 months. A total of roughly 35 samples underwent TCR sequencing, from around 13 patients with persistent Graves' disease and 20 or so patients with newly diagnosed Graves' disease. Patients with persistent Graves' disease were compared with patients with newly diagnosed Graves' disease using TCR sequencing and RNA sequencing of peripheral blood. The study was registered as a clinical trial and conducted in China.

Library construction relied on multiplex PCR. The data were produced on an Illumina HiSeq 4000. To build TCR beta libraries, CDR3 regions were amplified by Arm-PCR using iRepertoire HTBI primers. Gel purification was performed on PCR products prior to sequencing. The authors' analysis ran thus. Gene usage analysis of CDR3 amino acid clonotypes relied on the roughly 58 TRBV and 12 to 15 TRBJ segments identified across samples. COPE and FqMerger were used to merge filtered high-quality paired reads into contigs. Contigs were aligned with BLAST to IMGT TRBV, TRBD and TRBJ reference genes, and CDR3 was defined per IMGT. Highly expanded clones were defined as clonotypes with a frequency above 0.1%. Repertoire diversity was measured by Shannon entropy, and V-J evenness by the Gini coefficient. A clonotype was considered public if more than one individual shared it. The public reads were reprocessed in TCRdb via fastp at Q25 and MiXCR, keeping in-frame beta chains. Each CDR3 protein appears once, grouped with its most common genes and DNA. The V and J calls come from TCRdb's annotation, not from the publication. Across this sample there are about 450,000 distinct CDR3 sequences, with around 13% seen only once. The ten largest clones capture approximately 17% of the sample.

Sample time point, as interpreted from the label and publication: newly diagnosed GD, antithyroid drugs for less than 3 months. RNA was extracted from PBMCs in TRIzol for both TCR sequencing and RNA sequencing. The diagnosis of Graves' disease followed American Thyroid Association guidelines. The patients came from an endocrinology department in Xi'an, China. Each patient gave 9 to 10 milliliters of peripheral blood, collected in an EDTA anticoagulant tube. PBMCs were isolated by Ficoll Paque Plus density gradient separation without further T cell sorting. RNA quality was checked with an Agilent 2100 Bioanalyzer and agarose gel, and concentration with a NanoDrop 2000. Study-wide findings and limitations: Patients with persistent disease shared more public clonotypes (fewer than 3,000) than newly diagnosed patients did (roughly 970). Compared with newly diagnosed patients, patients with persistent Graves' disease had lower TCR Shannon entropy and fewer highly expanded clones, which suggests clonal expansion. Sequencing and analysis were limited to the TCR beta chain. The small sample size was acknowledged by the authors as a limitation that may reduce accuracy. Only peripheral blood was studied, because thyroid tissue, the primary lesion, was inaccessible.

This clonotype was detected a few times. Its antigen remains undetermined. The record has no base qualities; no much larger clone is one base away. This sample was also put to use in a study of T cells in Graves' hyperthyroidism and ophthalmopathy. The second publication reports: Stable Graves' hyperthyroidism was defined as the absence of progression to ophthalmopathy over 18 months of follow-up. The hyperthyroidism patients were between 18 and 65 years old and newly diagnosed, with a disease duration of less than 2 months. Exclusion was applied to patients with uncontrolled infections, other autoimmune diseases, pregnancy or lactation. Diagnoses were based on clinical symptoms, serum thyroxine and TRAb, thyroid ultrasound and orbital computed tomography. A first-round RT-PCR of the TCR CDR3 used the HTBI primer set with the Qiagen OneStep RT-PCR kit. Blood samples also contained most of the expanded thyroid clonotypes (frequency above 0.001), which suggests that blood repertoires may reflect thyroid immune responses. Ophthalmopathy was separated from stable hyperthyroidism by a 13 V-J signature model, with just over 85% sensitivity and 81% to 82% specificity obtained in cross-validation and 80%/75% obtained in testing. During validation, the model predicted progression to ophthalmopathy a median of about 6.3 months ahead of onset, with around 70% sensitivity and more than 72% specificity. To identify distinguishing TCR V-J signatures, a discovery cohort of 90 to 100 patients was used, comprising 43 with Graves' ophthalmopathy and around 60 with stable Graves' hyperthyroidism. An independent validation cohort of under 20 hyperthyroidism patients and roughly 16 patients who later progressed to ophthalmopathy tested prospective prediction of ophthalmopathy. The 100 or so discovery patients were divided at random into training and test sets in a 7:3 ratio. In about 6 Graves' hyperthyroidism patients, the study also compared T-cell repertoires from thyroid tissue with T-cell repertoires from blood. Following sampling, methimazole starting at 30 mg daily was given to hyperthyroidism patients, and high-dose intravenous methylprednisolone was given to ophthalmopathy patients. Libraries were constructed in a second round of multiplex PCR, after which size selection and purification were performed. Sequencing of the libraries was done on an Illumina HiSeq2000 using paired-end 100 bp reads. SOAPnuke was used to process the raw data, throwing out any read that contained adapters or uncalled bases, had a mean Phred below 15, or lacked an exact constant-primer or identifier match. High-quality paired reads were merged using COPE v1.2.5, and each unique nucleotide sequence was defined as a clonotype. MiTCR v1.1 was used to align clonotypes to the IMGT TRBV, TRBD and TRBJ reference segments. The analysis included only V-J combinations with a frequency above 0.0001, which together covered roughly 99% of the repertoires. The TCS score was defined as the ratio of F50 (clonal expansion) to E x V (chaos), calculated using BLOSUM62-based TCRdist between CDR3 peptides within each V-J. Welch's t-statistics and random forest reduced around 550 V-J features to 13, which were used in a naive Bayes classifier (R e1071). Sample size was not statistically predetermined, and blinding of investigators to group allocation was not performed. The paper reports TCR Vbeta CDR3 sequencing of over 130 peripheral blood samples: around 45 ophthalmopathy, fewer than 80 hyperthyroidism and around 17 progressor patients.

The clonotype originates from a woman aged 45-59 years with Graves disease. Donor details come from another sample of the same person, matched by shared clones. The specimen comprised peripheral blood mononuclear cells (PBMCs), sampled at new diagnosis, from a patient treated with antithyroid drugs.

The CDR3 is CASSIEGTGKPRTGELFF. The nucleotide sequence is given as TGTGCCAGTAGTATAGAGGGGACAGGGAAACCGAGGACCGGGGAGCTGTTTTTT. The chain links TRBV19 with TRBJ2-2; TRBD1 agrees with 9 junctional bases. From the cysteine up to the phenylalanine, the CDR3 has a length of 18 residues. The kept DNA is CDR3 alone, 54 bases in frame from the first base. The germline V gene encodes CDR1 LNHDA and CDR2 SQIVND (reference sequence). Unmatched junction bases come to 10, with V trimmed by 0 bases and J by 5 bases.